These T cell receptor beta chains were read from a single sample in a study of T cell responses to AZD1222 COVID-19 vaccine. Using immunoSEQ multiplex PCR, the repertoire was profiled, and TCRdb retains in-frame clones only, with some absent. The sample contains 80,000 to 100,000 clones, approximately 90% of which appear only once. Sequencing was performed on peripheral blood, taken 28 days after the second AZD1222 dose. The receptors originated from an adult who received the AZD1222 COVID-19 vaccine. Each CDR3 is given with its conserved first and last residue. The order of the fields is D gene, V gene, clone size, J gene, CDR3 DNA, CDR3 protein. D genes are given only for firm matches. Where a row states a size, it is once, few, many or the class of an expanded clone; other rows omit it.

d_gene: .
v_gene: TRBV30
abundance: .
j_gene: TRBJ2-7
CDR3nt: TGTGCCTGGAGTGTAGGAGTGGGTTACGAGCAGTACTTC
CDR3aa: CAWSVGVGYEQYF

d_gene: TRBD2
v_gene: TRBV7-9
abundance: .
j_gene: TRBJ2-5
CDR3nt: TGTGCCAGCAGCTTGACTAGCGGGAGGGAGACCCAGTACTTC
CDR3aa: CASSLTSGRETQYF

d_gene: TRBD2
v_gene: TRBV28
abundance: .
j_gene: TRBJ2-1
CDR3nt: TGTGCCAGCAGTGCCCCTAGCGGGAGGGATTACAATGAGCAGTTCTTC
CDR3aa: CASSAPSGRDYNEQFF

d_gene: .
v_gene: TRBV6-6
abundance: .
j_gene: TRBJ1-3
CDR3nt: TGTGCCAGCAGTTATACACCGGGGAACACCATATATTTT
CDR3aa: CASSYTPGNTIYF

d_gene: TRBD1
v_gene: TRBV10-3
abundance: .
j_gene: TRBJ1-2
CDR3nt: TGTGCCATCAGTGAAAACCGGGACAGGGGCCCAGGGACCTTC
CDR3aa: CAISENRDRGPGTF

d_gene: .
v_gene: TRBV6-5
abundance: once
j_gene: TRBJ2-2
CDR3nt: TGTGCCAGCAGTTTCGCCCTTATCTCCACCGGGGAGCTGTTTTTT
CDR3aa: CASSFALISTGELFF

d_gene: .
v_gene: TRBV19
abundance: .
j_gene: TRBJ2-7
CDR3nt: TGTGCCAGTAGGAGTCAGGGCTCCTACGAGCAGTACTTC
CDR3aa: CASRSQGSYEQYF

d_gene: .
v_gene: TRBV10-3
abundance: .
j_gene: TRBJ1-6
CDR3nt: TGTGCCATCAGTGAGTCTAACGGTCAGAATTCACCCCTCCACTTT
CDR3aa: CAISESNGQNSPLHF

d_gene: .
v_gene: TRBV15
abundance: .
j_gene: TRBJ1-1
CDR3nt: TGTGCCACCAGCAGAGGGAACAGGGAGGCCACTGAAGCTTTCTTT
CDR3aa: CATSRGNREATEAFF

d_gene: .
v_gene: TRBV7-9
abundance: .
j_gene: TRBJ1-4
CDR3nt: TGTGCCAGCAGCTCCCCCCATGGGGTCTTTGCAACTAATGAAAAACTGTTTTTT
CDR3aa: CASSSPHGVFATNEKLFF

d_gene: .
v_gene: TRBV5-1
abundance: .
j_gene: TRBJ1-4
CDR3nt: TGCGCCAGCAGCCCACAGTGGGGCACTGAAAAACTGTTTTTT
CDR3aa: CASSPQWGTEKLFF

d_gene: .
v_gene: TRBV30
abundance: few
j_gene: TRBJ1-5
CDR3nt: TGTGCCTGGAGTCTGGGATACAATCAGCCCCAGCATTTT
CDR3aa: CAWSLGYNQPQHF

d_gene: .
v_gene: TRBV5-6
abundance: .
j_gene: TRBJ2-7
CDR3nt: TGTGCCAGCAGCTTGAATTTACAGGTCTCCTACGAGCAGTACTTC
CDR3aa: CASSLNLQVSYEQYF

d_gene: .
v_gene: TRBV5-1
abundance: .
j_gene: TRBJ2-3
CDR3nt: TGCGCCAGCAGCCCGGACCTAGATACGCAGTATTTT
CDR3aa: CASSPDLDTQYF

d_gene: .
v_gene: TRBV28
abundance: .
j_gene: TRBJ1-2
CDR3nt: TGTGCCAGCAGTTTCGGGTATGGCTACACCTTC
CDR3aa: CASSFGYGYTF

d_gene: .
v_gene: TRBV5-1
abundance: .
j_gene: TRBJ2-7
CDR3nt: TGCGCCAGCAGCTTGGGGTTCGGGAGCTACGAGCAGTACTTC
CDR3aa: CASSLGFGSYEQYF

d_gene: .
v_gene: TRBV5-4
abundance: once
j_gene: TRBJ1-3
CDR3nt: TGTGCCAGCAGCTATGGACAGGGAAACACCATATATTTT
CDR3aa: CASSYGQGNTIYF

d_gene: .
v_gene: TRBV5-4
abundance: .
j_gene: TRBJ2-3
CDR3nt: TGTGCCAGCAGCTTGGCCAAGACTAGCACAGATACGCAGTATTTT
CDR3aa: CASSLAKTSTDTQYF